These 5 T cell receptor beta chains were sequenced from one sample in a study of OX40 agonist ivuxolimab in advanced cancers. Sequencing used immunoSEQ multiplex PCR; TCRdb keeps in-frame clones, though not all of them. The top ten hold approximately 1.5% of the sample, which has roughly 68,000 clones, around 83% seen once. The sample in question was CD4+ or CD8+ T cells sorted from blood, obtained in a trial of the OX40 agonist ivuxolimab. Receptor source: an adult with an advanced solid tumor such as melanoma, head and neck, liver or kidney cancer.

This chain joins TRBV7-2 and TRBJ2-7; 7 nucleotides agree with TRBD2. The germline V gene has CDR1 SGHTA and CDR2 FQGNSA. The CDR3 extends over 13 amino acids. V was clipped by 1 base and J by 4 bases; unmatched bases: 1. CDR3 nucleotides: TGTGCCAGCAGCTTAGTGGGGGGGTACGAGCAGTACTTC. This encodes CASSLVGGYEQYF.

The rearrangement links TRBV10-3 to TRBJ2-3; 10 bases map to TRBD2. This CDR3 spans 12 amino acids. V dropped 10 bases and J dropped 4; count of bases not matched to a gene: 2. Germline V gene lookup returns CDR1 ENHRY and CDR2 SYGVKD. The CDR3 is CANLAGADTQYF. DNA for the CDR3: TGTGCCAACCTAGCGGGGGCAGATACGCAGTATTTT.

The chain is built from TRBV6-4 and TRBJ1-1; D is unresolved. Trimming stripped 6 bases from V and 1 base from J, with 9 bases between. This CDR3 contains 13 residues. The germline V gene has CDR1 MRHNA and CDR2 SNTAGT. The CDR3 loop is CASSDTPNTEAFF. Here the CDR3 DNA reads TGTGCCAGCAGCGACACGCCGAACACTGAAGCTTTCTTT.

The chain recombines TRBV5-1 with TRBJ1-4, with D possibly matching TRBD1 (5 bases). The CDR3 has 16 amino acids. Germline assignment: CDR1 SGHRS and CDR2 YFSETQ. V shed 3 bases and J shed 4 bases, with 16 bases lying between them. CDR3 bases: TGCGCCAGCAGCTCAGGGACGGGTTGGGTTAATGAAAAACTGTTTTTT. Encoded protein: CASSSGTGWVNEKLFF.

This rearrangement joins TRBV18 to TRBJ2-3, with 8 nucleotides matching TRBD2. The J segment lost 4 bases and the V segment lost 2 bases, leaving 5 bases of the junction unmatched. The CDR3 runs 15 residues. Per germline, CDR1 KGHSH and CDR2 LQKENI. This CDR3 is CASSPGAGESDTQYF. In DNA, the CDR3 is TGTGCCAGCTCACCAGGAGCGGGGGAGTCAGATACGCAGTATTTT. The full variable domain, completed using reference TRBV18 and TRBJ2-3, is NAGVMQNPRHLVRRRGQEARLRCSPMKGHSHVYWYRQLPEEGLKFMVYLQKENIIDESGMPKERFSAEFPKEGPSILRIQQVVRGDSAAYFCASSPGAGESDTQYFGPGTRLTVL.